This T cell receptor (beta chain) was recorded in a study of blood T cell repertoires in COVID-19. Overall study context: Collection of acute and convalescent COVID-19 samples took place in the United States, Italy and Spain. PBMCs, B-cell-depleted T cells, or T cells were the source of the cDNA or gDNA that made up the material.

The germline CDR1 and CDR2 sequences are SGHNT and YENEEA. V shed 5 bases and J shed 7 bases, with 15 bases lying between them. This CDR3 is 14 amino acids long. Per the original methods: The assay estimated nucleated cells by amplifying reference gene primers. The data were produced by immunoSEQ multiplex PCR, yet TCRdb's version contains in-frame clones alone and is incomplete. From that table come the V and J calls and clone size; the DNA was used to work out D and trimming. The table records some 300,000 clones, about 90% of them present only once. Cohort placement rested on clinical history that participants reported themselves.

The receptor was isolated from a woman younger than 30 with acute COVID-19. The chain joins TRBV11-3 to TRBJ2-1; D unclear. The material sequenced was PBMCs or T cells enriched from blood (not recorded which). For the CDR3, the DNA is TGTGCCAGCAGCCCGGCGGAAGCACGGAATGAGCAGTTCTTC. Its translation is CASSPAEARNEQFF.